One T cell receptor beta chain is described in this entry. The antigen is unknown. This entry belongs to a study of T cell responses to AZD1222 COVID-19 vaccine. Study-level points and caveats: Clonal diversity was possibly underestimated; the donors were predominantly white British and more often female. At 160-218 and 743-854, vaccine-associated CD4 TCRs were dominant, and they spanned spike.

V lost 1 base, J lost 7 bases, and 7 bases lay in between. This CDR3 has 12 residues. Germline assignment: CDR1 SGHDN and CDR2 FVKESK. TCRdb keeps only in-frame clones here, not all; method: immunoSEQ multiplex PCR. The sample gives over 100,000 clones, 90% of which show up once; 1.5% to 2% is in the top ten. This receptor was identified in an adult in good health. The chain is built from TRBV14 and TRBJ1-2; D is unresolved. Sequenced material: peripheral blood, taken on day 0 of AZD1222 vaccination. In DNA form, the CDR3 reads TGTGCCAGCAGCCAAGCTAGGAGTGGCTACACCTTC. Protein product: CASSQARSGYTF.